This T cell receptor (beta chain) was sequenced during a study of technical replicates of blood from a few donors. Trimming took off 5 bases at V and 4 bases at J, with 8 bases between the two ends. This CDR3 has 11 residues. The germline V gene encodes CDR1 SQVTM and CDR2 ANQGSEA. The protocol was immunoSEQ multiplex PCR, while the TCRdb copy is restricted to in-frame clones and leaves out a portion. The sample lists more than 65,000 clones, around nine tenths seen once, with approximately 0.39% in the top ten. This receptor was identified in a human donor in good health. This rearrangement joins TRBV29-1 to TRBJ1-2; perhaps TRBD1 as D (6 bases). Sequencing input: T cells isolated from PBMCs. The CDR3 DNA sequence: TGCAGCGTTCACAGGGCCTATGGCTACACCTTC. Translating it yields CSVHRAYGYTF.